Included here is one T cell receptor beta chain sequence, with context. Its binding antigen is unknown. Base qualities were left out, and no much larger clone turns up one base away. The data belong to a study of control samples from healthy donors and cancer patients (dated by TCRdb to about 2020). Trimming takes 3 bases from V and 7 bases from J, and the germline ends sit 10 bases apart. The CDR3 measures 13 amino acids from cysteine to phenylalanine. Only CDR3 DNA is held: 39 bases, read in frame from base 1. CDR1 and CDR2 were assigned from the germline V gene as MDHEN and SYDVKM. Library method: the immunoSEQ multiplex PCR assay. TCRdb took this table from immuneACCESS and kept in-frame rearrangements with V and J called. Such tables lack part of the clones; where checked against another copy, unresolved V genes explain under half of the gap, and the rest is unexplained. Within this sample are 150,000 or so clones, with over 85% of them counted one time only. The top ten clones comprise roughly 6.2% of the sample.

The sequence derives from a man aged 18 to 35 in good health. Sequenced input: blood. The chain uses TRBV28 and TRBJ1-3, with no D gene named confidently. The CDR3 protein is CASSFEGRNTIYF. Read as DNA, the sequence is TGTGCCAGCAGTTTCGAGGGTAGGAACACCATATATTTT. The reference TRBV28 and TRBJ1-3 proteins fill in what lies around the CDR3, so the full variable domain reads DVKVTQSSRYLVKRTGEKVFLECVQDMDHENMFWYRQDPGLGLRLIYFSYDVKMKEKGDIPEGYSVSREKKERFSLILESASTNQTSMYLCASSFEGRNTIYFGEGSWLTVV.